Listed below are T cell receptor beta chains from one sample, sequenced in a study of cytomegalovirus exposure and HLA in healthy donors. Method: immunoSEQ multiplex PCR; TCRdb's copy keeps in-frame clones and lacks some. The sample includes tens of thousands of clones, 76% of them seen just once. The sequencing sample was made of PBMCs. The receptors here all came from a male donor in good health and CMV-seronegative. The conserved cysteine and the conserved F or W are not part of the CDR3 here. The D gene is left open where the match is weak. Clone size is given for some rows only: seen once, a few or many times, or a class if the clone is expanded.

D	size	V	CDR3
NA	NA	TRBV10-1	ASSALVEVRDYGYT
NA	NA	TRBV9	ASSVELGGTDGYT
NA	NA	TRBV7-6	ASSFTGRGGEKLF
NA	NA	TRBV5-5	ASSFFRDLIEAF
TRBD1	NA	TRBV6-6	ASSLTGNGYT
TRBD2	NA	TRBV7-6	ASSGTSGGAAGELF
NA	NA	TRBV18	ASSPRDTLDYGYT
TRBD2	few	TRBV7-2	ASSLALAASQETQY
NA	few	TRBV10-2	ASSGAWTSSYEQY
NA	once	TRBV7-9	ASTGGYEQY
NA	NA	TRBV6-5	ASSLQVNTEAF
TRBD1	NA	TRBV5-6	ASSPGQGSGNTIY
TRBD1	few	TRBV7-2	ASSLPTGTGGNTIY
TRBD2	NA	TRBV13	ASSFREAYEQY
TRBD2	NA	TRBV4-1	ASSRALAGAHGEQC
NA	NA	TRBV5-5	ASSLAPGENTEAF
TRBD1	few	TRBV5-4	ASSSTGQVAPNYGYT
NA	NA	TRBV9	ASSVVTSYGYT
NA	NA	TRBV9	ASSTPGPGMDTEAF
NA	NA	TRBV30	AWNYIANYGYT
TRBD1	NA	TRBV29-1	SALTGGFPEQY
TRBD1	once	TRBV18	ASSPGQGLGTDTQY
TRBD1	NA	TRBV19	ASSFQGGNTEAF
NA	NA	TRBV27	ASSDAYRASSTDTQY
TRBD2	NA	TRBV5-4	ASSLETSRDTQY
NA	NA	TRBV14	ASSQASSLQETQY
TRBD1	NA	TRBV6-6	ASTTDRGLGTEAF
TRBD1	NA	TRBV27	ASSDPGQNYEQY
TRBD2	NA	TRBV5-1	ASKLAGAATDTQY
NA	NA	TRBV12-5	ASGLVQLGGTYTYT
NA	NA	TRBV5-1	ASRRTRGTGMSNEKLF
NA	few	TRBV6-5	ASSYDQTTGTYEQY
NA	NA	TRBV28	ASSLTGRLGNTIY